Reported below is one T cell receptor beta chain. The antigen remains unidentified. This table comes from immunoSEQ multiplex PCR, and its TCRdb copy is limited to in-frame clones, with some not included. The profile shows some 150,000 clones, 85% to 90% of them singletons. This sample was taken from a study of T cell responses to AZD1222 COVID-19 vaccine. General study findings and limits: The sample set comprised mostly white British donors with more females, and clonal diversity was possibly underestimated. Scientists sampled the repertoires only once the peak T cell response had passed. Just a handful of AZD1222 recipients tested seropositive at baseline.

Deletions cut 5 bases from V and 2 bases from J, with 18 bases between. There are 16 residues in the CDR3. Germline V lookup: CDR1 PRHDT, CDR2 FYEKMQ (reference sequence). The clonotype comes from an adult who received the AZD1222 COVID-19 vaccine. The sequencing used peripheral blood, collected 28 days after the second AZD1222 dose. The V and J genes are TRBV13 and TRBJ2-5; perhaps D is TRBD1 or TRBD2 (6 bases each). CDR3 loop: CASSTQRGVLQETQYF. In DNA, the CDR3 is TGTGCCAGCAGCACCCAAAGGGGGGTCCTTCAAGAGACCCAGTACTTC.